This note documents a single TCR beta chain sequence. The data stem from a study of blood T cell repertoires in COVID-19. Across the study: Researchers got acute and convalescent COVID-19 samples from the United States, Italy and Spain.

The CDR3 contains 17 residues. Authors' data handling: The authors estimated nucleated cell counts from reference gene primer amplification. The repertoire was sequenced with immunoSEQ multiplex PCR; TCRdb's copy has only in-frame clones and lacks some. The DNA was the basis for D and trimming; V, J and clone size are from that table. The sample holds 200,000 to 250,000 clones, roughly nine tenths seen once. The origin of this receptor is a man aged 40-49 years with active or convalescent COVID-19. The rearrangement links TRBV1 to TRBJ2-1; whether TRBD2, the table's D call, matches the DNA was not checked. TRBV1 represents a pseudogene. Sequencing was carried out using peripheral blood. Here the CDR3 DNA reads TGCACCAGCAGCCAGCGACTAGCGGGAGACACCTACAATGAGCAGTTCTTC. It translates to CTSSQRLAGDTYNEQFF.